This entry features one T cell receptor beta chain sequence. Which antigen it targets is not known. Nothing much larger sits one base from this clone, and base qualities are not available. This record belongs to a study of blood T cell repertoires in COVID-19 (dated by TCRdb to 2018 to 2021). Describing the broader study: Collaborator samples came from the United States, Italy and Spain and covered acute and convalescent phases of COVID-19. The prospective study material was composed of cDNA or gDNA derived from T cells, B-cell-depleted T cells, or PBMCs. The dataset comprised deeply sampled blood TCRbeta repertoires from subjects exposed to, actively infected with, or recovered from COVID-19. The repertoires were released in a freely available public database meant as a resource for research on the immune response to SARS-CoV-2. The samples were drawn from the first 160 participants of the ongoing ImmuneRACE study and from 1,254 subjects provided by 6 global collaborators. A de-identified subject ID, COVID-19 status, age in years and sex were almost always included in the sample metadata. Where HLA class I and class II types were available, the types were taken from metadata supplied by the sample provider, not from assay-based typing. Overall results and qualifications from the work: The amount of clinical and demographic metadata varied by source and participant and was provided uncurated.

The collaborating institutions used their own protocols to collect whole blood in K2EDTA tubes. For TCRbeta analysis, collaborators shipped samples as frozen whole blood, isolated PBMCs, or DNA extracted from either of those sample types. V and J lose 2 bases and 3 bases, and a span of 25 bases separates them. The CDR3 numbers 19 residues from cysteine through phenylalanine. Just the 57-base CDR3 DNA is kept, in frame starting at base 1. The germline V gene (reference sequence) gives CDR1 as SEHNR and CDR2 as FQNEAQ. TCRbeta CDR3 regions were amplified from genomic DNA using the immunoSEQ Assay, a bias-controlled multiplex PCR. From the authors' description of their analysis: Nucleated cell counts per sample were estimated from amplification of reference gene primers within the assay. To quantify the absolute abundance of each unique TCRbeta CDR3 rearrangement, sequence reads were collapsed and filtered. For each sample, productive Simpson clonality was calculated by taking the square root of Simpson's diversity index across productive rearrangements. Drawn from immuneACCESS, this table holds only the in-frame rearrangements with V and J called that TCRdb kept. Clones are partly lost; checked studies trace under half to an unresolved V gene and leave the rest unexplained. V, J and clone size derive from that table, while D and trimming were established from the DNA sequence. A total of fewer than 350,000 clones appear in this sample, around nine tenths of them only once. Of the sample, approximately 9% falls within the top ten clones.

Material: peripheral blood. This TCR was recovered from a man aged 35 to 55 with active or convalescent COVID-19. The sequence links TRBV7-9 to TRBJ1-2, and perhaps TRBD1 as D gene, on 5 matching bases. The CDR3 in this case is CASSLPRLGAGDVDYGYTF. Here is the DNA: TGTGCCAGCAGCTTACCCCGGTTGGGAGCGGGGGATGTGGACTATGGCTACACCTTC.